This is a list of T cell receptor beta chains from one sample in a study of neurological immune-mediated disorders. A single record per CDR3 protein comes from TCRdb applying MiXCR to the 5' RACE reads. This sample carries about 45,000 distinct CDR3 sequences, 20% to 25% of them seen once, and the ten largest clones take approximately 4.3%. The sample comprised PBMCs. All receptors derive from a man aged 55 to 70 with HTLV-1-associated myelopathy (HAM/TSP). Each CDR3 is given with its conserved first and last residue. For some rows the clone size is stated as once, few or many, or as a class when expanded; others skip it.

many,TRBV20-1,CSARGRWLAGGRGEQYF
many,TRBV20-1,CSARDGGVTGYTF
many,TRBV3-1,CASSQPSGRGTYGYTF
many,TRBV5-1,CASSFSYGQGLREQYF
many,TRBV7-2,CASSLDWSVFGGSGELFF
many,TRBV5-1,CASSSDGLWGYTF
many,TRBV12-3/TRBV12-4,CASSLGLRGRAFF
many,TRBV9,CASSVNARWTGELFF
-,TRBV9,CASSEGIAGDRGELFF
many,TRBV5-6,CASSLGQENTGELFF
many,TRBV6-1,CASSRRSEGFAGGLDEQFF
many,TRBV5-6,CASSLARGSGANVLTF
-,TRBV20-1,CSAREVGRNQPQHF
many,TRBV11-2,CASSRLQGRGEQYF
many,TRBV7-2,CASSFNEQFF
many,TRBV11-3,CASSTGQASINYGYTF
many,TRBV28,CASSYPGGGNTEAFF
many,TRBV20-1,CSVDLYSNQPQHF
-,TRBV7-9,CASSFPGQREAEQYF
many,TRBV27,CASSLGHGETQYF
many,TRBV20-1,CSATAGAGTGELFF
-,TRBV5-1,CASSLGAYIGNEQFF
few,TRBV15,CATSSINENEQFF
many,TRBV12-3/TRBV12-4,CASSLYEGLEAFF
many,TRBV5-1,CASSFGSLNEQFF
many,TRBV5-5,CASSFRPQNTEAFF